This T cell receptor (beta chain) was captured in a study of regulatory T cells in long-lasting Graves disease. Time point here: persistent/refractory GD, antithyroid drugs over 5 years with positive TRAb. Researchers made the TCR library from RNA that was extracted from PBMCs. Relying on iRepertoire HTBI primers and Arm-PCR of CDR3 regions, the team built TCR beta libraries. One entry per CDR3 protein, called by TCRdb with MiXCR from the multiplex PCR reads. The data show a few hundred thousand distinct CDR3 sequences, roughly 25% seen once. Per the germline V gene, CDR1 is SGHAT and CDR2 is FQNNGV. The CDR3 runs to 14 residues. Regarding this clonotype: This may be a read error: a much more frequent sequence differs by one nucleotide.

The chain joins TRBV11-2 to TRBJ2-2; TRBD2 matches at 13 bases. Sequenced material: peripheral blood mononuclear cells (PBMCs), taken when the disease was refractory, from a patient treated with antithyroid drugs. This receptor was obtained from a woman between 35 and 50 years old with Graves disease. The CDR3 here is CASRGLAGVGEPFF. The CDR3 DNA reads as TGTGCCAGTCGCGGACTAGCGGGAGTCGGGGAGCCGTTTTTT.